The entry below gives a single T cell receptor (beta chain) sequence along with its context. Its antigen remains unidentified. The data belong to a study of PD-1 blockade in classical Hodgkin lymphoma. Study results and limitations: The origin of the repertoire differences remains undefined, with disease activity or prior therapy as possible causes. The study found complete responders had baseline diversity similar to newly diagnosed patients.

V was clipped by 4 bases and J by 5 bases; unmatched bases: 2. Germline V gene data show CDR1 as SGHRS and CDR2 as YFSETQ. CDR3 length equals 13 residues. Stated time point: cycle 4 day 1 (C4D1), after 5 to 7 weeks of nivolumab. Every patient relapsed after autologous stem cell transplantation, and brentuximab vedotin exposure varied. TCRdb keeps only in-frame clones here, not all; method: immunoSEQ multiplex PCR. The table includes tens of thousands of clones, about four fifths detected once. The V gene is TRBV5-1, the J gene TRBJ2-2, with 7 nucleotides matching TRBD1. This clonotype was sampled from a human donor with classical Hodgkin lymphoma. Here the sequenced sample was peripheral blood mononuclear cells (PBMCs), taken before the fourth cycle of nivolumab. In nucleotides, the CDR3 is TGCGCCAGCAGCCAGGGGGTTACCGGGGAGCTGTTTTTT. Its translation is CASSQGVTGELFF. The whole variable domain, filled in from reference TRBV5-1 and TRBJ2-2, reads KAGVTQTPRYLIKTRGQQVTLSCSPISGHRSVSWYQQTPGQGLQFLFEYFSETQRNKGNFPGRFSGRQFSNSRSEMNVSTLELGDSALYLCASSQGVTGELFFGEGSRLTVL.